This TCR beta chain was recorded in a study of cytomegalovirus exposure and HLA in healthy donors (dated by TCRdb to 2017 to 2019). With respect to the entire study: According to an earlier analysis of several hundred of the donors, 150 million to 200 million T cells yielded roughly 100 million unique TCR beta sequences and approximately 300 Gb of sequence data. An early release that covered about 640 HLA-typed donors contained about 300 gigabases of sequencing data and around 85 million unique TCR sequences. Of the approximately 400 genotyped donors, 81% fell in the genetic ancestry cluster associated with self-reported Caucasian donors. The study aimed to test whether cataloging public T cell receptors could reveal signatures of past pathogen exposure. The T cell repertoires of 666 subjects were profiled by immunosequencing and related to cytomegalovirus serostatus. A separate validation cohort of 100 to 150 different subjects was used in addition to the roughly 670-subject first cohort. The study combined high-throughput TCR immunosequencing, statistical association of individual TCRs with disease status, and machine learning to predict cytomegalovirus infection status. A later analysis re-examined previously published TCR beta repertoires from 610 or so donors and added high-resolution HLA genotyping to investigate patterns of TCR occurrence. Rather than drawing on any new phenotypic data, the later analysis identified candidate immune exposures from TCR beta sequences and the way those sequences occurred across donors. To decide whether each TCR beta V gene segment behaved as functional or pseudogenic, an earlier analysis of 587 of the donors relied on high-throughput TCR beta sequencing. Donor age, sex, ethnicity and CMV serostatus were collected together with the repertoire data. Genome-wide SNP genotypes for about 65% of the 666 donors were used in a later genetic analysis, which treated that subset as a discovery cohort. Every repertoire in the discovery cohort had been generated on one and the same sequencing platform. HLA typing covered class I and class II loci at four-digit resolution. Typing coverage varied by locus: about 620-630 donors for A, B, C, DRB1 and DQB1; under 550 for DQA1; more than 600 for DPA1; about 450 for DPB1. Because of strong linkage in the cohort, a few DR-DQ haplotypes were treated as single units for association and clustering. Among about 390 genotyped donors of the cohort, an average of around 240,000 unique TCR beta nucleotide sequences were sequenced per donor, 15% to 20% of them non-productive.

The cohort comprised fewer than 700 healthy bone marrow donors. All cohort members were sampled while nominally healthy, although unrecorded immune exposures were likely present. The donor tested CMV seropositive and was one of the 289 seropositive cohort members. A peripheral blood sample was collected from each donor, and TCR beta sequencing was performed on peripheral blood mononuclear cells. The Qiagen DNeasy Blood Extraction Kit was used to extract genomic DNA from the blood cell samples. From the cysteine through the phenylalanine, the CDR3 covers 13 amino acids. Left in the record is the CDR3 DNA by itself, 39 bases read in frame from the first base. A distance of 10 bases separates the germline ends of V and J, which lose 0 bases and 7 bases respectively. About this clone itself: Its antigen remains undetermined.

Beyond this particular receptor, the publication reports: While some public TCRs were present in many individuals, most TCR sequences turned up only very rarely across donors. In this cohort, only TCR beta chains were sequenced, and detectable features were limited by the absence of alpha or paired-chain data. The presence/absence analyses assumed that sequencing depth was roughly uniform across donors, and that assumption may not be true. Some IMGT-functional V segments, including TRBV6-2 and TRBV6-3, could not be distinguished by the 87-base-pair reads and were therefore excluded. Because counts were too low, about 15 rarely observed V segments, including chromosome 9 orphons, were left out of the earlier analysis of 587 of the donors. In the study, approximately 160 TCR beta chains were listed as associated with cytomegalovirus. According to the authors, the approach could potentially be generalized to other disease states and immunological phenotypes. According to a later analysis, parvovirus B19, influenza, CMV and Epstein-Barr virus appeared linked to several top co-occurrence clusters. Compared with the roughly 600-donor mean, donors in an Asian-associated ancestry cluster had fewer N-insertions in productive TCRs, according to a later genetic analysis. When HLA alleles, especially DR and DQ, strongly co-occurred, attributing TCR associations to individual alleles was difficult. Broadly in line with IMGT annotations, most TCR beta V segments showed up in productive rearrangements about 90% or about 30% of the time in an earlier analysis of around 600 of the donors. In both the original and validation cohorts, the classifier was reported to diagnose cytomegalovirus status with high specificity and sensitivity. Linkage disequilibrium might explain the correlated functional status among segregating V segments, but an unknown experimental factor could not be ruled out. Because some donors lacked HLA typing at each locus, the association tests relied only on the typed subset. An association between a missense DCLRE1C variant and V-gene and J-gene trimming of TCR beta chains was found in a later genetic analysis and replicated in an independent cohort. Immune exposure information for the cohort was limited to CMV serostatus. The sequencing pipeline was judged likely to have produced a cluster of highly shared sequence variants as a technical artifact. A further reported finding was that TCR beta sequences accurately predicted the HLA-A and HLA-B alleles for most subjects in the first cohort. Most CMV-associated TCR beta chains appeared to be HLA-restricted in a later analysis, and the HLA associations seemed to be driven largely by CMV exposure. According to a later analysis, TCR association rates differed among HLA loci, with DRB1 alleles showing the most associated TCRs and HLA-C alleles showing the fewest. A later analysis associated about 18,000 TCR beta sequences with specific HLA alleles at a false discovery rate of 0.05. In a later analysis, HLA-associated TCR beta chains showed more clonal expansion and lower generation probabilities than non-associated chains that were equally common. Three of the identified cytomegalovirus-associated TCR beta chains were confirmed in vitro to be specific for cytomegalovirus antigens.

Libraries were made using the immunoSEQ multiplex PCR assay. For the multiplex PCR, a mixture combining 60 forward primers for TCR Vbeta segments and 13 reverse primers for TCR Jbeta segments was used. A multiplex PCR assay on genomic DNA amplified the CDR3 region of rearranged TCR beta genes. On the Illumina HiSeq System, the amplified TCR beta libraries were sequenced as 87-base-pair reads. Per the original workflow: A later analysis counted about 76 million unique TCR beta chains across the 550 to 800 repertoires, and around 9.9 million of these chains were shared by at least two donors. Raw reads were error-corrected and collapsed into unique sequences by a nearest-neighbor algorithm in which closely related sequences were merged to remove PCR and sequencing errors. CDR3 sequences were aligned to IMGT reference sequences to assign V, D and J gene segments. Each retained sequence needed at least a six-nucleotide match to both a V gene segment and a J gene segment. A rearrangement was called productive if the CDR3 had no stop codons and remained in frame with V and J, and every other rearrangement was called non-productive. CDR3 was defined by IMGT convention, running from the second conserved V-encoded cysteine to the conserved J-encoded phenylalanine. In an earlier analysis of more than 550 of the donors, sequences lacking an unambiguous match to a single V gene segment were excluded. In an earlier analysis of more than 500 of the donors, a V segment was called functional when productive rearrangements were above 56.7%, and segregating when the standard deviation between donors exceeded 5%. To diagnose cytomegalovirus status from the catalog of TCR beta chain sequences, a statistical classification framework was built. In a later analysis, V and J genes were assigned by comparing TCR nucleotide sequences against IMGT/GENE-DB human TR gene sequences. Using the TCRdist pipeline, a later analysis assigned CDR3 sequences along with most-parsimonious VDJ recombination scenarios. In a later analysis, each TCR beta chain was defined by its CDR3 amino acid sequence together with its V-gene family, and reads lacking a unique V-gene family were excluded. To address suspected cross-contamination and a sequencing artifact, a later analysis removed roughly 580 highly shared, low-generation-probability nucleotide sequences. In a later analysis, a clonal expansion index for each public chain was calculated from normalized within-repertoire ranks of inferred template counts. In a later analysis, generation probabilities were computed using a VDJ recombination model fitted to out-of-frame rearrangements, and the results were checked against IGoR. In a later analysis, TCR-TCR, TCR-HLA and TCR-CMV co-occurrence was scored with hypergeometric tests, and a repertoire-size bias correction was applied to TCR pairs. In a later analysis, false discovery rates were estimated by permuting HLA or CMV assignments 20 times. In a later analysis, co-occurring TCRs were grouped with DBSCAN, and TCRdist sequence similarity was added when clustering was performed within HLA-allele-positive subsets. Co-occurrence clustering excluded repertoires with fewer than 30,000 or more than 120,000 public chains, plus five with anomalous nucleotide sharing. As stored in TCRdb, this immuneACCESS dataset retains in-frame rearrangements with V and J assigned. A fraction of the clones does not appear; measured against another copy, unresolved V genes explain less than half of the discrepancy, and the remainder lacks a known reason. V, J and clone size are taken as reported in that table, and D and trimming were inferred from the DNA itself. The sample's own table lists about 48,000 clones. 5.5% to 7% of the sample lies in the top ten.

The sequence is built from TRBV5-3 and TRBJ1-2, with no reliable assignment of the D segment. TRBV5-3 is flagged as an ORF with uncertain function. This clonotype was obtained from a male donor in good health and CMV-seropositive. Sequencing used PBMCs. The sequenced DNA: TGTGCCAGAAGCTTGGTTTCGGGGTCTGGCTACACCTTC. This gives the protein CARSLVSGSGYTF.